This T cell receptor beta chain was obtained from a study of blood T cell repertoires in COVID-19. The wider study: The United States, Italy and Spain supplied acute and convalescent COVID-19 samples. Sources were T cells, B-cell-depleted T cells, or PBMCs; the material itself was cDNA or gDNA.

CDR3 length equals 12 residues. V was clipped by 0 bases and J by 10 bases, with 10 bases between them. Germline-derived CDR1 and CDR2 are GTSNPN and SVGIG (reference sequence). Original processing methods: Reference gene primer amplification yielded estimated nucleated cell counts. Here immunoSEQ multiplex PCR was the method, and the copy in TCRdb shows in-frame clones only, minus some. That table is the source of V, J and clone size, and D and trimming were worked out from the DNA. The sample has approximately 670,000 clones; approximately 90% are singletons. This rearrangement joins TRBV30 to TRBJ1-3; D gene ambiguous. This TCR was recovered from a woman aged 18 to 35 with acute or convalescent COVID-19. The sequenced sample consisted of peripheral blood. CDR3 DNA sequence: TGTGCCTGGAGTGTAATGCGAGGGACCATATATTTT. This sequence encodes CAWSVMRGTIYF.